This T cell receptor (beta chain) was retrieved from a study of OX40 agonist ivuxolimab in advanced cancers. Overall study: The treatment was a fully human IgG2 OX40 agonist, ivuxolimab. Administration of intravenous ivuxolimab to patients occurred every 2 weeks at 0.01 to 10 mg/kg. Cohort: approximately 83% men, mean age around 55, aged about 20 to 80.

The CDR3 consists of 16 residues. Germline V gives CDR1 MNHNS, CDR2 SASEGT. Deletions cut 3 bases from V and 7 bases from J, with 16 bases between. Data came from immunoSEQ multiplex PCR; TCRdb stores just in-frame clones and leaves some out. This table has 67,000 or so clones, roughly 89% appearing once. The source was CD4+ or CD8+ T cells sorted from blood, collected in a trial of the OX40 agonist ivuxolimab. V and J are TRBV6-1 and TRBJ1-6; unclear D gene. This receptor was taken from an adult with an advanced solid tumor such as melanoma, head and neck, liver or kidney cancer. The CDR3 region has the DNA TGTGCCAGCAGTGAGAAAGGGTCAACCTTCAATTCACCCCTCCACTTT. This translates into CASSEKGSTFNSPLHF.